The 31 T cell receptor beta chains given below trace back to one sample, sequenced in a study of shared clonotypes between healthy human individuals. Assay: immunoSEQ multiplex PCR; the TCRdb copy retains only in-frame clones and omits some. Of roughly 2.6 million clones in the sample, around 90% were seen once. Source material: naive CD4+ T cells sorted from blood. The subset denotes: CD45RA+ positively selected. These receptor sequences come from a man aged 18 to 30 in good health.

This clone was seen just once. This rearrangement joins TRBV6-6 to TRBJ1-4; D ambiguous. Per germline, CDR1 MNHNY and CDR2 SVGAGI (reference sequence). This CDR3 region has 14 residues. V lost 2 bases, J lost 3 bases, and 7 bases lay in between. The CDR3 protein is CASSYAEPNEKLFF. The CDR3 DNA follows: TGTGCCAGCAGTTACGCTGAACCTAATGAAAAACTGTTTTTT.

The gene calls are TRBV10-3 and TRBJ2-7, with 8 bases aligning to TRBD1. There are 14 residues in the CDR3. V was clipped by 5 bases and J by 0 bases; unmatched bases: 3. Germline V lookup: CDR1 ENHRY, CDR2 SYGVKD. Written as DNA, the CDR3 is TGTGCCATCAGTTGGACAGGGAGCTCCTACGAGCAGTACTTC. Amino acids: CAISWTGSSYEQYF.

The chain has TRBV5-1 and TRBJ2-3, with D uncertain. The CDR3 loop spans 15 amino acids. Deletions cut 4 bases from V and 1 base from J, with 13 bases between. Germline-derived CDR1 and CDR2 are SGHRS and YFSETQ. The CDR3 nucleotides are TGCGCCAGCAGCGTCCCGGGCGCGGGCACAGATACGCAGTATTTT. As protein: CASSVPGAGTDTQYF.

The DNA for the CDR3 is TGTGCCAGCAGCCCGGCGTGGGCTAGCGGGGTAGTTGGTGAGCAGTTCTTC. This encodes CASSPAWASGVVGEQFF. This sequence joins TRBV7-9 and TRBJ2-1, with 9 bases that match TRBD2. This CDR3 has 17 residues. CDR1 SEHNR and CDR2 FQNEAQ come from the germline V gene (reference sequence). Unmatched junction bases numbered 17, after V lost 5 bases and J lost 9 bases.

This clone was detected a few times. V is TRBV18 and J is TRBJ1-2; 9 nucleotides align to TRBD1. Germline lookup yields CDR1 KGHSH and CDR2 LQKENI. The CDR3 has 13 residues. The ends lost 1 base at V and 13 bases at J; junction bases unmatched: 7. The CDR3 DNA is TGTGCCAGCTCACCACAGTCGGACAGGGGTCCCACCTTC. Residues: CASSPQSDRGPTF.

The chain carries TRBV5-4 and TRBJ1-3; maybe TRBD1 (5 bases). This CDR3 spans 17 amino acids. Per germline, CDR1 SGHNT and CDR2 YYREEE (reference sequence). Trimming removed 3 bases at V and 0 bases at J, with 16 bases between. The CDR3 coding sequence is TGTGCCAGCAGCTGGGGTGGGGCGGCGAGCTCTGGAAACACCATATATTTT. Amino acids: CASSWGGAASSGNTIYF.

The chain recombines TRBV5-6 with TRBJ1-1, with D perhaps TRBD1 (5 bases). Trimming took 0 bases from V and 5 from J, leaving 11 bases between them. Germline V gene lookup returns CDR1 SGHDT and CDR2 YYEEEE. The CDR3 is made up of 14 amino acids. In DNA form, the CDR3 reads TGTGCCAGCAGCTTGGTACGGGGACCTACTGAAGCTTTCTTT. As protein: CASSLVRGPTEAFF. Drawing the rest from reference TRBV5-6 and TRBJ1-1, the complete variable domain is DAGVTQSPTHLIKTRGQQVTLRCSPKSGHDTVSWYQQALGQGPQFIFQYYEEEERQRGNFPDRFSGHQFPNYSSELNVNALLLGDSALYLCASSLVRGPTEAFFGQGTRLTVV.

V is TRBV11-2 and J is TRBJ2-1; TRBD2 matches at 7 bases. The trim removed 5 bases at V and 7 bases at J, leaving 8 bases unmatched. Germline V gene sequence: CDR1 SGHAT, CDR2 FQNNGV. The CDR3 runs 14 residues. This chain's CDR3 is CASSPQRGSNEQFF. Here the CDR3 DNA reads TGTGCCAGCAGCCCCCAGCGGGGAAGTAATGAGCAGTTCTTC.

With respect to this clone: Other DNA sequences in this sample translate to the same CDR3. The rearrangement joins TRBV27 to TRBJ2-1, with D possibly called TRBD1 or TRBD2 (5 bases each). V was pared by 3 bases and J by 1 base, with 10 bases between. CDR3 length: 15 amino acids. From germline, CDR1 is MNHEY and CDR2 SMNVEV (reference sequence). CDR3 nucleotides: TGTGCCAGCAGTTTGGGACCCCCATCCTACAATGAGCAGTTCTTC. It is translated as CASSLGPPSYNEQFF.

The genes are TRBV7-6 and TRBJ2-5, with no clear D. Germline CDR1 SGHVS, CDR2 FNYEAQ. The V and J ends lost 3 bases and 3 bases respectively, with 5 bases between them. The CDR3 totals 12 residues. The CDR3 sequence: CASSFSEETQYF. Written as DNA, the CDR3 is TGTGCCAGCAGCTTTTCTGAAGAGACCCAGTACTTC.

The CDR3 spells CASSLNVNTEAFF. The CDR3, as DNA: TGTGCCAGCAGCTTGAACGTGAACACTGAAGCTTTCTTT. The chain carries TRBV5-6 and TRBJ1-1; D gene ambiguous. This CDR3 spans 13 amino acids. The V gene lost 1 base and the J gene lost 0 bases, with 4 bases spanning the gap. Looked up from germline, CDR1 is SGHDT and CDR2 is YYEEEE.

This clone was seen only once. The V gene is TRBV30, the J gene TRBJ2-7; the D gene is possibly TRBD2 (6 bases). Germline V gives CDR1 GTSNPN, CDR2 SVGIG (reference sequence). V was clipped by 8 bases and J by 1 base, with 15 bases between them. The CDR3 consists of 13 residues. CDR3: CAPPGTLSYEQYF. DNA for the CDR3: TGTGCCCCGCCCGGGACTCTTTCCTACGAGCAGTACTTC.

The V call is TRBV15, the J call TRBJ2-2, with TRBD1 identical over 9 bases. CDR1 LNHNV and CDR2 YYDKDF come from the germline V gene (reference sequence). With V trimmed by 3 bases and J by 6 bases, 11 bases remained unmatched. The length of the CDR3 is 17 residues. The CDR3 protein is CATSSAQGTGRPGELFF. The CDR3 coding sequence is TGTGCCACCAGCAGTGCCCAGGGGACAGGGAGGCCCGGGGAGCTGTTTTTT.

The chain joins TRBV6-5 to TRBJ2-1, with D perhaps matching TRBD2 (5 bases). Trimming left V 2 bases short and J 15 bases short, with 17 bases between. Germline V gene sequence: CDR1 MNHEY, CDR2 SVGAGI. The CDR3 loop spans 13 amino acids. CDR3 residues: CASSYGPELVLFF. The CDR3 bases are TGTGCCAGCAGTTACGGACCCGAACTAGTTTTGTTCTTC.

Details on this clone: Other DNA sequences in the same sample also yield this CDR3. The chain links TRBV5-1 to TRBJ2-7; weak D call: TRBD2 (6 bases). Germline CDR1 and CDR2: SGHRS and YFSETQ. This CDR3 spans 12 amino acids. Trimming removed 4 bases from V and 6 bases from J, with 11 bases in between. Here the CDR3 DNA reads TGCGCCAGCAGCCTCCCGGGGGTCGAGCAGTACTTC. Its protein product is CASSLPGVEQYF.

The chain employs TRBV5-1 and TRBJ2-1; no clear D gene. CDR3 length: 11 amino acids. Trimming took off 1 base at V and 9 bases at J, with 5 bases between the two ends. From germline, CDR1 is SGHRS and CDR2 YFSETQ. In DNA form, the CDR3 reads TGCGCCAGCAGCTTGAAAACTGAGCAGTTCTTC. Amino acids: CASSLKTEQFF.

This chain links TRBV18 with TRBJ1-3, with D perhaps matching TRBD1 (5 bases). The germline CDR1 and CDR2 sequences are KGHSH and LQKENI. V lost 3 bases to trimming and J lost 4 bases, with 16 bases between them. CDR3 length: 16 residues. The CDR3 loop is CASSPSGGLSGNTIYF. CDR3 DNA sequence: TGTGCCAGCTCACCTTCGGGGGGACTCTCCGGAAACACCATATATTTT.

The chain recombines TRBV30 with TRBJ1-4; 8 nucleotides match TRBD1. Per the germline V gene, CDR1 is GTSNPN and CDR2 is SVGIG (reference sequence). The trim removed 5 bases at V and 5 bases at J, leaving 4 bases unmatched. The CDR3 contains 13 residues. CDR3 DNA: TGTGCCTGGGGGACAGGCGCAAATGAAAAACTGTTTTTT. Encoded protein: CAWGTGANEKLFF.

As regards this clone: Additional DNA sequences in this sample encode the identical CDR3. CDR3 sequence (DNA): TGCGCCAGCAGCCCCGGACTAGCGGGGGGAACCTACGAGCAGTACTTC. Translation: CASSPGLAGGTYEQYF. This chain connects TRBV5-1 to TRBJ2-7; 14 nucleotides align to TRBD2. Germline values: CDR1 SGHRS, CDR2 YFSETQ. This CDR3 is built from 16 residues. Trimming at V came to 4 bases and at J to 2 bases, leaving 5 bases not matched to a gene.

In nucleotides, the CDR3 is TGTGCCAGCAGCCAAGATATGGGCGGTAGCACAGATACGCAGTATTTT. The encoded protein is CASSQDMGGSTDTQYF. This chain uses TRBV4-2 with TRBJ2-3; D uncertain. The V end lost 0 bases, the J end lost 0 bases, and 10 bases lay between the germline ends. Germline lookup yields CDR1 LGHNA and CDR2 YNFKEQ. CDR3 length: 16 amino acids.

This rearrangement joins TRBV4-1 to TRBJ1-6, with D maybe TRBD1 (5 bases). Trimming took 1 base from V and 10 from J, leaving 11 bases between them. The CDR3 has 14 residues. Germline CDR1 and CDR2: MGHRA and YSYEKL. The CDR3 DNA is TGCGCCAGCAGCCAAGGCCGGGGCCACTCACCCCTCCACTTT. This encodes CASSQGRGHSPLHF.

The chain couples TRBV7-9 to TRBJ2-1, with a tentative D call TRBD1 (5 bases). CDR1 SEHNR and CDR2 FQNEAQ come from the germline V gene (reference sequence). The CDR3 length is 16 residues. Trimming removed 1 base at V and 4 bases at J, with 14 bases between. The CDR3 loop is CASSLDVLGPYNEQFF. The CDR3, as DNA: TGTGCCAGCAGCTTAGACGTCTTGGGGCCGTACAATGAGCAGTTCTTC.

The rearrangement uses TRBV7-9 and TRBJ1-4; the D gene is possibly TRBD1 (6 bases). From germline, CDR1 is SEHNR and CDR2 FQNEAQ (reference sequence). Deletions cut 7 bases from V and 7 bases from J, with 13 bases between. This CDR3 region has 13 residues. DNA for the CDR3: TGTGCCAGCATTGCTAAAGGGGGTGAAAAACTGTTTTTT. This gives the protein CASIAKGGEKLFF.

This rearrangement joins TRBV7-9 to TRBJ1-4; no definite D call. Germline loops: CDR1 SEHNR, CDR2 FQNEAQ (reference sequence). The ends were cut back, 4 bases at V and 8 bases at J, with 11 bases in the middle. The CDR3 contains 13 residues. The CDR3 region is CASSSGEREKLFF. The CDR3 DNA sequence: TGTGCCAGCAGCTCAGGTGAACGCGAAAAACTGTTTTTT.

V is TRBV10-1 and J is TRBJ2-2, with D maybe TRBD2 (6 bases). Germline CDR1 and CDR2: WNHNN and SYGVQD (reference sequence). CDR3 length: 16 amino acids. The V end lost 2 bases, the J end lost 6 bases, and 16 bases lay between the germline ends. In DNA, the CDR3 is TGCGCCAGCAGTGAGGCAGACTTCACTAGCCCCGGGGAGCTGTTTTTT. It yields the protein CASSEADFTSPGELFF.

About this clone itself: Other DNA sequences in the sample encode the same CDR3. The chain joins TRBV18 to TRBJ2-5; TRBD1 is a possible D gene (5 bases). Trimming cost V 3 bases and J 3 bases, with 8 bases left between them. The CDR3 has 13 amino acids. CDR1 is KGHSH and CDR2 is LQKENI in the germline V gene. The CDR3 is CASSPGPKETQYF. CDR3 nucleotide sequence: TGTGCCAGCTCACCGGGGCCTAAAGAGACCCAGTACTTC.

This rearrangement joins TRBV7-2 to TRBJ2-5; weak D call: TRBD2 (5 bases). Germline assignment: CDR1 SGHTA and CDR2 FQGNSA. CDR3 size: 14 residues. V lost 3 bases and J 5 bases, leaving 13 bases between the germline ends. DNA for the CDR3: TGTGCCAGCAGCTTTGGACTCCAAACGGAGACCCAGTACTTC. The encoded protein is CASSFGLQTETQYF.

This clone was recorded a few times. The chain links TRBV10-2 to TRBJ1-5, with D maybe TRBD1 (5 bases). Between the trimmed V and J ends, which lost 10 bases and 4 bases, there was a span of 14 bases. This CDR3 comprises 13 residues. The germline V gene has CDR1 WSHSY and CDR2 SAAADI. This chain's CDR3 is CATSGPGNQPQHF. DNA for the CDR3: TGCGCCACCTCAGGGCCAGGGAATCAGCCCCAGCATTTT.

Worth noting for this clone: Other DNA sequences from this sample encode an identical CDR3 as well. This chain joins TRBV5-1 and TRBJ2-3; 8 positions agree with TRBD1. The CDR3 loop spans 15 amino acids. Germline values: CDR1 SGHRS, CDR2 YFSETQ. Losses at the gene ends were 1 base for V and 2 bases for J; bases not matched to a gene: 3. The CDR3 is CASSLTGGSTDTQYF. The CDR3, as DNA: TGCGCCAGCAGCTTGACAGGGGGTTCCACAGATACGCAGTATTTT.

This clone was detected once. This sequence joins TRBV5-1 and TRBJ2-2, with 13 bases lining up with TRBD2. This CDR3 spans 16 amino acids. The trim removed 4 bases at V and 6 bases at J, leaving 6 bases unmatched. CDR1 and CDR2 from the germline V gene are SGHRS and YFSETQ. CDR3 loop: CASSQRTSGGSGELFF. The CDR3 region has the DNA TGCGCCAGCAGCCAACGGACTAGCGGGGGCTCCGGGGAGCTGTTTTTT.

The chain couples TRBV2 to TRBJ1-1, with TRBD1 matching 8 bases. This CDR3 region has 14 residues. Germline V gene lookup returns CDR1 SNHLY and CDR2 FYNNEI. Trimming took 5 bases from V and 3 from J; bases not matched to a gene: 5. Here the CDR3 DNA reads TGTGCCAGCAGTTCTACGACAGGGGACACTGAAGCTTTCTTT. It specifies CASSSTTGDTEAFF.